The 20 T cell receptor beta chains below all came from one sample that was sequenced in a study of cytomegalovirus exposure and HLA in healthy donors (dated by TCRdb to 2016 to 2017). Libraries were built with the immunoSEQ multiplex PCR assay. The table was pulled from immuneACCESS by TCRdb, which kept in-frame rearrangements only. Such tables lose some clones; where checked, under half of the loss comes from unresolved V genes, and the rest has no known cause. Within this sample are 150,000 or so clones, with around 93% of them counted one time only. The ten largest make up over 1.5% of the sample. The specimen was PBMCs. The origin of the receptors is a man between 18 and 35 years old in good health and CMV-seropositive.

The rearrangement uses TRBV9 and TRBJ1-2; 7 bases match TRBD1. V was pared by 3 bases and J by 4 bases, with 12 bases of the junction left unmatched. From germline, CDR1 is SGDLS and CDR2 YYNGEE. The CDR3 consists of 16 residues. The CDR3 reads CASSGAVGTAFYGYTF. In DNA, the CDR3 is TGTGCCAGCAGCGGGGCTGTAGGGACAGCGTTCTATGGCTACACCTTC.

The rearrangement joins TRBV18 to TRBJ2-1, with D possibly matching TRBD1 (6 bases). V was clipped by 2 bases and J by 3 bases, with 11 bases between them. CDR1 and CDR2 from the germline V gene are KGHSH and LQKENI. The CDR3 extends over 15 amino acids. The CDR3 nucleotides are TGTGCCAGCTCACCAATGCAGGGGTACTACAATGAGCAGTTCTTC. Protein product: CASSPMQGYYNEQFF.

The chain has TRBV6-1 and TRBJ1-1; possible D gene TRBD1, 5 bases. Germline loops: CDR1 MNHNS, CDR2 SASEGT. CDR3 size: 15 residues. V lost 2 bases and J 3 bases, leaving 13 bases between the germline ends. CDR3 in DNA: TGTGCCAGCAGTGAACTAGGGCAGGGCTACACTGAAGCTTTCTTT. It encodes CASSELGQGYTEAFF.

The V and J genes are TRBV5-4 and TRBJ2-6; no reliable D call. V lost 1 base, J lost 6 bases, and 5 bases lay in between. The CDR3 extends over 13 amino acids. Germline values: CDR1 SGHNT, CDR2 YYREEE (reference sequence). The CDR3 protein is CASSLRQANVLTF. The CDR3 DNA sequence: TGTGCCAGCAGCTTGAGACAGGCCAACGTCCTGACTTTC.

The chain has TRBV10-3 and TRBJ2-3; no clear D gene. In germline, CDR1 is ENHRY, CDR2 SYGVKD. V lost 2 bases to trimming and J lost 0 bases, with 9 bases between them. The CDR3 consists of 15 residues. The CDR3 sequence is CAISEVASSTDTQYF. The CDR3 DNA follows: TGTGCCATCAGTGAGGTGGCTAGTAGCACAGATACGCAGTATTTT.

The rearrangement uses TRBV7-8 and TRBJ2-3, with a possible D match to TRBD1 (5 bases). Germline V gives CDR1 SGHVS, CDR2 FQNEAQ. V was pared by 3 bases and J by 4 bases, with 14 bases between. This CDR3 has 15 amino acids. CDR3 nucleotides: TGTGCCAGCAGCTTTGAGGCAGGGTCTCCAGATACGCAGTATTTT. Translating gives CASSFEAGSPDTQYF.

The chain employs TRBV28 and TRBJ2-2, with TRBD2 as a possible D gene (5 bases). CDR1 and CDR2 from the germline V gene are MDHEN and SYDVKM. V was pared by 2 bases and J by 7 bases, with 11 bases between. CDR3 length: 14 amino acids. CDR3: CASSLLARDGELFF. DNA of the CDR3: TGTGCCAGCAGTTTACTGGCCCGGGACGGGGAGCTGTTTTTT.

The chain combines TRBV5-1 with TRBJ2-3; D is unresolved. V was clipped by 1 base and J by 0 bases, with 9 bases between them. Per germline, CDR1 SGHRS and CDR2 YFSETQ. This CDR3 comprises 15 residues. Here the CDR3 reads CASSLSYTSTDTQYF. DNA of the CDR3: TGCGCCAGCAGCTTGTCCTATACTAGCACAGATACGCAGTATTTT.

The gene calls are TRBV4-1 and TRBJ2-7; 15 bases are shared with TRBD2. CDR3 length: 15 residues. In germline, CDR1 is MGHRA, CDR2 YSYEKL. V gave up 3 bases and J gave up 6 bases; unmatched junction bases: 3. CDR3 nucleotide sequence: TGCGCCAGCAGCCATGGACTAGCGGGAGGGTTCGAGCAGTACTTC. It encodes CASSHGLAGGFEQYF.

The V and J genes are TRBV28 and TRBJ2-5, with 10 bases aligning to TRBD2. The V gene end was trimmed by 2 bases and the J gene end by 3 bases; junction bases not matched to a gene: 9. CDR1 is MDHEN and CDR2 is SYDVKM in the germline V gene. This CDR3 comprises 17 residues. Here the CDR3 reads CASSLMALAGDEETQYF. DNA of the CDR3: TGTGCCAGCAGTTTAATGGCTCTAGCGGGAGATGAAGAGACCCAGTACTTC.

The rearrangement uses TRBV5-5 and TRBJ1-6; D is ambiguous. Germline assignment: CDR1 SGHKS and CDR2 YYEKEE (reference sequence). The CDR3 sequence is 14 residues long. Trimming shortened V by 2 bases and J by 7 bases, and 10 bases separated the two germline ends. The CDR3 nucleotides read TGTGCCAGCAGCTTTGAGACTTCCAATTCACCCCTCCACTTT. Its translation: CASSFETSNSPLHF.

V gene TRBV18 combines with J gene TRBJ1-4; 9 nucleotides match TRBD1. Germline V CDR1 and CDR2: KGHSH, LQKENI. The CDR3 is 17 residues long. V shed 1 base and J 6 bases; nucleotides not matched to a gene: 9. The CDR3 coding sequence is TGTGCCAGCTCACCACTCCCGCCGGGACAGGGTGATGAAAAACTGTTTTTT. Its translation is CASSPLPPGQGDEKLFF.

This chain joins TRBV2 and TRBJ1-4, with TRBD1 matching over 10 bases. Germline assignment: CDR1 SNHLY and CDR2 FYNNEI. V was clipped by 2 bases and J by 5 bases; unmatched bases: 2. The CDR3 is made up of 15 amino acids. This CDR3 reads CASSEQGQGNEKLFF. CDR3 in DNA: TGTGCCAGCAGTGAACAGGGACAGGGGAATGAAAAACTGTTTTTT.

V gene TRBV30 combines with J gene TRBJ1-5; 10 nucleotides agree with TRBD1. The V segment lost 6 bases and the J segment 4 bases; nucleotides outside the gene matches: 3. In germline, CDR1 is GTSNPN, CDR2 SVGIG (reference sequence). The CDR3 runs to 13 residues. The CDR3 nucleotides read TGTGCCTGCGACAGGGGGCCGAATCAGCCCCAGCATTTT. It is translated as CACDRGPNQPQHF.

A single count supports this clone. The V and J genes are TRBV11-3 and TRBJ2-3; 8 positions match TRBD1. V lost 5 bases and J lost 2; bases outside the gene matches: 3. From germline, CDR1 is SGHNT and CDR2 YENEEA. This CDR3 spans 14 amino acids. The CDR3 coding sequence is TGTGCCAGCAGCCGGGACAGGTTCACAGATACGCAGTATTTT. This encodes CASSRDRFTDTQYF.

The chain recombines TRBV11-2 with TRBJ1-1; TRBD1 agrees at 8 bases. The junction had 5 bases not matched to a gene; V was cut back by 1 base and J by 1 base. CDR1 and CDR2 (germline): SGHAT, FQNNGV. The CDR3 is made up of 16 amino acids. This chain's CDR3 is CASSLGGQGWNTEAFF. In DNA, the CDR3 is TGTGCCAGCAGCTTAGGAGGACAGGGCTGGAACACTGAAGCTTTCTTT.

The CDR3 DNA follows: TGTGCCAGCAGTGGCAGTTTCGAGCAGTACTTC. Its protein product is CASSGSFEQYF. The chain recombines TRBV2 with TRBJ2-7, with no clear D. The germline gives CDR1 SNHLY, CDR2 FYNNEI. This CDR3 comprises 11 residues. V was shortened by 4 bases and J by 6 bases, with 7 bases between the two germline ends.

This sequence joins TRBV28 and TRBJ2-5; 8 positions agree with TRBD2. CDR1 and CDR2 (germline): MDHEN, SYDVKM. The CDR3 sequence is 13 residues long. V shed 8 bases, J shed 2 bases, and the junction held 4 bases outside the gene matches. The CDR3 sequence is CASLSGGQETQYF. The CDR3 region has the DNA TGTGCCAGCTTATCGGGGGGGCAAGAGACCCAGTACTTC.

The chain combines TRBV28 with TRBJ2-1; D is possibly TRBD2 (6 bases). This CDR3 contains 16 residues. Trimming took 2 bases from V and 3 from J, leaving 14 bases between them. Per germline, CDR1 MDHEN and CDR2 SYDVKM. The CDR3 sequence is CASSLVREWVYNEQFF. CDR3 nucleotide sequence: TGTGCCAGCAGTTTAGTCCGGGAGTGGGTCTACAATGAGCAGTTCTTC.

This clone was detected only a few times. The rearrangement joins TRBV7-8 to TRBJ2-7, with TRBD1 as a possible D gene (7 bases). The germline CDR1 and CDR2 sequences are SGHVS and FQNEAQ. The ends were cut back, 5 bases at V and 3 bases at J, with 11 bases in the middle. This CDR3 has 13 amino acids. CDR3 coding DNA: TGTGCCAGCAGCCAGGGGGGATTCTACGAGCAGTACTTC. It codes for CASSQGGFYEQYF.